Below are 14 T cell receptor beta chains sequenced from a single sample in a study of blood T cell repertoires in COVID-19. TCRdb keeps only in-frame clones here, not all; method: immunoSEQ multiplex PCR. There are tens of thousands of clones in the sample; approximately 80% occur only once, and around 13% lies in the top ten. The sequenced material came from peripheral blood. The receptor source for this set is a human donor in a cohort sampled during active COVID-19.

This CDR3 reads CASSLSTPSYEQYF. The CDR3 DNA reads TGTGCCAGCTCACTATCAACACCCTCCTACGAGCAGTACTTC. V and J are TRBV18 and TRBJ2-7; D is undetermined. V was clipped by 4 bases and J by 0 bases, with 10 bases between them. The CDR3 covers 14 residues. Germline CDR1 reads KGHSH; CDR2 reads LQKENI.

This clone was picked up a small number of times. This chain connects TRBV12-5 to TRBJ2-1, with D tentatively TRBD2 (6 bases). The germline V gene has CDR1 LGHNT and CDR2 FRNRAP. This CDR3 contains 16 residues. Trimming stripped 1 base from V and 6 bases from J, with 16 bases between. This chain's CDR3 is CASGLGRGFLANEQFF. CDR3 in DNA: TGTGCTAGTGGTTTGGGGCGGGGTTTCTTGGCCAATGAGCAGTTCTTC.

The chain combines TRBV5-6 with TRBJ1-2; D perhaps matches TRBD1 (6 bases). CDR3 length: 14 residues. Germline-derived CDR1 and CDR2 are SGHDT and YYEEEE. Trimming took off 4 bases at V and 0 bases at J, with 10 bases between the two ends. The CDR3, as DNA: TGTGCCAGCAGCCAGGGGAGCTCTAACTATGGCTACACCTTC. Residues: CASSQGSSNYGYTF.

The V gene is TRBV15, the J gene TRBJ2-2, with unresolved D. The length of the CDR3 is 15 residues. The V end lost 4 bases, the J end lost 1 base, and 10 bases lay between the germline ends. Per the germline V gene, CDR1 is LNHNV and CDR2 is YYDKDF (reference sequence). The CDR3 nucleotides are TGTGCCACCAGCACAGGCAGACAGAACACCGGGGAGCTGTTTTTT. It specifies CATSTGRQNTGELFF.

The chain carries TRBV12-2 and TRBJ1-1; the table's D call, TRBD1, was not checked against the DNA. TRBV12-2 is classified as a pseudogene. This CDR3 is 16 amino acids long. In nucleotides, the CDR3 is TGTGCAAGTCGCCCAGAGGGACAGGGGCCGGACACTGAAGCTTTCTTT. This gives the protein CASRPEGQGPDTEAFF.

V gene TRBV7-6 combines with J gene TRBJ2-1; 8 nucleotides agree with TRBD1. From germline, CDR1 is SGHVS and CDR2 FNYEAQ. The V segment lost 3 bases and the J segment 6 bases; nucleotides outside the gene matches: 10. This CDR3 contains 16 residues. Here the CDR3 DNA reads TGTGCCAGCAGCTTGTTGGCAGGGGGCCAAGGCAATGAGCAGTTCTTC. Its translation is CASSLLAGGQGNEQFF.

The CDR3 protein is CASSYSEGYGYTF. CDR3 coding DNA: TGTGCCAGCAGTTATTCAGAGGGCTATGGCTACACCTTC. The gene calls are TRBV6-6 and TRBJ1-2; no clear D. Germline assignment: CDR1 MNHNY and CDR2 SVGAGI (reference sequence). This CDR3 contains 13 residues. The V gene lost 3 bases and the J gene lost 4 bases, with 9 bases spanning the gap.

The J gene is TRBJ1-2, the V gene TRBV28; 9 nucleotides line up with TRBD1. This CDR3 region has 14 residues. CDR1 is MDHEN, CDR2 SYDVKM, per germline. With 9 bases clipped from V and 6 bases from J, the junction kept 11 bases outside the gene matches. The CDR3 bases are TGTGCCAGTTCCGGGACAGGGAGGTTTGATGGCTACACCTTC. This gives the protein CASSGTGRFDGYTF.

This chain joins TRBV5-1 and TRBJ1-2; D gene ambiguous. Germline V gene lookup returns CDR1 SGHRS and CDR2 YFSETQ. The CDR3 covers 13 residues. Trimming removed 0 bases from V and 8 bases from J, with 11 bases in between. The chain's CDR3 is CASSLGGRWGYTF. The DNA for the CDR3 is TGCGCCAGCAGCTTGGGAGGCCGGTGGGGCTACACCTTC.

The J gene is TRBJ2-3, the V gene TRBV19; 8 bases map to TRBD1. CDR3 length: 14 residues. From germline, CDR1 is LNHDA and CDR2 SQIVND (reference sequence). V lost 2 bases to trimming and J lost 2 bases; unmatched junction nucleotides: 0. The CDR3 is CASSIQGATDTQYF. CDR3 nucleotides: TGTGCCAGTAGTATACAGGGGGCCACAGATACGCAGTATTTT. The complete variable domain, with remaining parts taken from reference TRBV19 and TRBJ2-3, reads DGGITQSPKYLFRKEGQNVTLSCEQNLNHDAMYWYRQDPGQGLRLIYYSQIVNDFQKGDIAEGYSVSREKKESFPLTVTSAQKNPTAFYLCASSIQGATDTQYFGPGTRLTVL.

V and J are TRBV9 and TRBJ2-3, with a weak D call TRBD2 (6 bases). This CDR3 spans 15 amino acids. Germline CDR1 SGDLS, CDR2 YYNGEE. V was cut by 0 bases and J by 4 bases, with 12 bases left in between. Written as DNA, the CDR3 is TGTGCCAGCAGCGTAGACGGGGGAGGCGCAGATACGCAGTATTTT. Translated, it gives CASSVDGGGADTQYF.

The genes are TRBV13 and TRBJ2-7; D is possibly TRBD1 (6 bases). Germline V lookup: CDR1 PRHDT, CDR2 FYEKMQ (reference sequence). The V and J ends lost 3 bases and 0 bases respectively, with 9 bases between them. This CDR3 spans 14 amino acids. In DNA form, the CDR3 reads TGTGCCAGCAGCTTGGACAGCCGCTCCTACGAGCAGTACTTC. This encodes CASSLDSRSYEQYF.

The gene calls are TRBV19 and TRBJ2-7; 10 bases fit TRBD1. The CDR3 spans 14 residues. V lost 5 bases to trimming and J lost 7 bases; unmatched junction nucleotides: 8. Per the germline V gene, CDR1 is LNHDA and CDR2 is SQIVND (reference sequence). CDR3 nucleotides: TGTGCCAGTAGTCCGGGACAGGGGAGTGAGGAGCAGTACTTC. It is translated as CASSPGQGSEEQYF. Filled out from reference TRBV19 and TRBJ2-7, the complete variable domain reads DGGITQSPKYLFRKEGQNVTLSCEQNLNHDAMYWYRQDPGQGLRLIYYSQIVNDFQKGDIAEGYSVSREKKESFPLTVTSAQKNPTAFYLCASSPGQGSEEQYFGPGTRLTVT.

The chain links TRBV19 to TRBJ1-1; TRBD1 agrees at 9 bases. Germline CDR1 and CDR2: LNHDA and SQIVND (reference sequence). This CDR3 is 14 amino acids long. V gave up 6 bases and J gave up 5 bases; unmatched junction bases: 7. The chain's CDR3 is CASRGQGGGTEAFF. The CDR3 coding sequence is TGTGCCAGTAGGGGACAGGGAGGGGGGACTGAAGCTTTCTTT.